The rows below give T cell receptor beta chains drawn from one sample of a study of post-analysis software for immune sequencing data. TCRdb redid the calling of the PCR reads with MiXCR, one entry per CDR3 protein. This sample has about 160,000 distinct CDR3 sequences, with roughly 34% found just once. The specimen was blood, collected after autologous hematopoietic stem cell transplantation. These receptors were obtained from a girl aged 10 to 17 with multiple sclerosis. Each CDR3 is given with its conserved first and last residue. A D gene is named only where the DNA matches it firmly. Size tells how often a clone was seen (once, few, many) or the class of an expanded clone, and some rows leave it out.

d_call	j_call	clone_size	v_call	cdr3_aa	cdr3_nt
.	TRBJ1-2	.	TRBV20-1	CRARPTLGDNTF	TGCAGGGCTAGGCCGACTCTAGGGGACAACACCTTC
TRBD2	TRBJ2-1	.	TRBV7-3	CASSPRGLAGNEQFF	TGTGCCAGCAGCCCCCGGGGACTAGCGGGCAATGAGCAGTTCTTC
.	TRBJ2-3	.	TRBV7-2	CASSLVQGDTQYF	TGTGCCAGCAGCTTAGTCCAGGGAGATACGCAGTATTTT
.	TRBJ2-5	few	TRBV12-3/TRBV12-4	CASSKRTVQETQYF	TGTGCCAGCAGTAAACGGACAGTGCAAGAGACCCAGTACTTC
TRBD1	TRBJ2-5	.	TRBV20-1	CSARDSSRETQYF	TGCAGTGCCCGGGACAGCTCTCGGGAGACCCAGTACTTC
.	TRBJ2-3	few	TRBV29-1	CSIEQGGADTQYF	TGCAGCATAGAACAGGGAGGCGCGGATACGCAGTATTTT
.	TRBJ2-7	few	TRBV7-6	CASSASGPGEQYF	TGTGCCAGCAGCGCGTCAGGTCCGGGAGAGCAGTACTTC
.	TRBJ1-1	.	TRBV20-1	CSAKQWGGEAFF	TGCAGTGCTAAGCAATGGGGTGGTGAAGCTTTCTTT
.	TRBJ1-2	.	TRBV5-6	CASSPSNYGYTF	TGTGCCAGCAGCCCCTCTAACTATGGCTACACCTTC
TRBD2	TRBJ2-1	few	TRBV6-5	CASSLLAGVIGEQFF	TGTGCCAGCAGTCTACTAGCGGGAGTTATCGGTGAGCAGTTCTTC
.	TRBJ2-7	many	TRBV12-3/TRBV12-4	CASGRGPYEQYF	TGTGCCAGCGGCCGTGGGCCCTACGAGCAGTACTTC
.	TRBJ2-5	.	TRBV2	CASRDNVQETQYF	TGTGCCAGCAGGGACAATGTTCAAGAGACCCAGTACTTC
.	TRBJ2-5	once	TRBV4-2	CASSQKYLGETQYF	TGTGCCAGCAGCCAGAAATACCTGGGGGAGACCCAGTACTTC
.	TRBJ2-2	.	TRBV29-1	CSCSVSPGELFF	TGCAGCTGCAGCGTTTCTCCCGGGGAGCTGTTTTTT
.	TRBJ2-1	.	TRBV3-1	CASSQRTDYNEQFF	TGTGCCAGTAGCCAACGGACTGACTACAATGAACAGTTCTTC
.	TRBJ2-3	.	TRBV29-1	CSVASGSTSTDTQYF	TGCAGCGTCGCCTCCGGGAGTACGAGCACAGATACGCAGTATTTT
.	TRBJ2-1	.	TRBV4-3	CASSQDFAGMAYNEQFF	TGCGCCAGCAGCCAAGACTTCGCGGGTATGGCCTACAATGAGCAGTTCTTC
.	TRBJ2-3	.	TRBV12-3/TRBV12-4	CASSLIVVSTDTQYF	TGTGCCAGCAGTTTAATAGTCGTGAGCACAGATACGCAGTATTTT
.	TRBJ1-1	.	TRBV10-3	CAISEWGANTEAFF	TGTGCCATCAGTGAGTGGGGGGCGAACACTGAAGCTTTCTTT
.	TRBJ2-3	few	TRBV20-1	CSATTGGGTQYF	TGCAGTGCTACAACCGGAGGGGGTACGCAGTATTTT
.	TRBJ2-1	.	TRBV6-2/TRBV6-3	CASSRFQSGDEQFF	TGTGCCAGCAGCCGGTTTCAATCCGGCGATGAGCAGTTCTTT
.	TRBJ2-3	.	TRBV12-3/TRBV12-4	CASTVSQADTQYF	TGTGCCAGTACCGTTTCTCAGGCAGATACGCAGTATTTT
TRBD1	TRBJ2-2	many	TRBV30	CAWRGTGDTGELFF	TGTGCCTGGAGAGGGACAGGGGACACCGGGGAGCTGTTTTTT
.	TRBJ2-5	once	TRBV27	CASSVRGQQETQYF	TGTGCCAGCAGTGTACGCGGACAGCAAGAGACCCAGTACTTC
TRBD2	TRBJ2-1	few	TRBV7-3	CASSLSGGSSYNEQFF	TGTGCCAGCAGCTTAAGCGGGGGGAGCTCCTACAATGAGCAGTTCTTC
TRBD1	TRBJ2-7	.	TRBV27	CASSLGQGAGIRYEQYF	TGTGCCAGCAGTTTAGGACAGGGGGCTGGTATACGCTACGAGCAGTACTTC
.	TRBJ2-7	.	TRBV7-9	CASSLVGGSYEQYF	TGTGCCAGCAGCTTGGTGGGCGGATCCTACGAGCAGTACTTC
.	TRBJ2-5	.	TRBV12-3/TRBV12-4	CASSLVSEVETQYF	TGTGCCAGCAGTTTGGTGTCGGAGGTGGAGACCCAGTACTTC
.	TRBJ2-5	few	TRBV3-1	CASSPSEETQYF	TGTGCCAGCAGCCCTTCCGAAGAGACCCAGTACTTC
TRBD2	TRBJ2-3	.	TRBV7-7	CACSLGGSGGTDTQYF	TGTGCTTGCAGCTTAGGCGGGAGCGGGGGCACAGATACGCAGTATTTT
.	TRBJ2-5	few	TRBV29-1	CSGGASLETQYF	TGCAGCGGTGGCGCTAGTCTGGAGACCCAGTACTTC
TRBD1	TRBJ1-5	few	TRBV5-8	CASSKGGQGASQPQHF	TGTGCCAGCAGCAAGGGGGGACAGGGGGCAAGTCAGCCCCAGCATTTT
.	TRBJ2-1	few	TRBV24-1	CATGTGRVADNEQFF	TGTGCCACCGGCACGGGTCGGGTTGCTGACAATGAGCAGTTCTTC
.	TRBJ2-2	many	TRBV3-1	CASSPNTGELFF	TGTGCCAGCAGCCCTAACACCGGGGAGCTGTTTTTT
.	TRBJ2-5	many	TRBV6-2/TRBV6-3	CASSYVLPGGQYF	TGTGCCAGCAGTTACGTCCTCCCCGGAGGGCAGTACTTC
.	TRBJ1-2	few	TRBV3-1	CASRAPGTANYGYTF	TGTGCCAGCCGAGCCCCCGGGACCGCTAACTATGGCTACACCTTC
.	TRBJ1-1	.	TRBV5-1	CASSLGWGEDTEAFF	TGCGCCAGCAGCTTGGGCTGGGGGGAGGACACTGAAGCTTTCTTT
.	TRBJ2-1	.	TRBV7-2	CASSRGGLRNNEQFF	TGTGCCAGCAGCAGGGGGGGGCTCCGGAACAATGAGCAGTTCTTC
TRBD2	TRBJ2-1	.	TRBV12-3/TRBV12-4	CASSFSVGLAGGPPRNEQFF	TGTGCCAGCAGTTTCTCAGTGGGACTAGCGGGAGGGCCTCCGAGGAATGAGCAGTTCTTC
.	TRBJ2-3	.	TRBV5-1	CASSLTYLTDTQYF	TGCGCCAGCAGCTTGACATACCTCACAGATACGCAGTATTTT
TRBD2	TRBJ2-1	few	TRBV4-2	CASSQVGLERNEQFF	TGTGCCAGCAGCCAAGTGGGACTAGAACGCAATGAGCAGTTCTTC
.	TRBJ2-5	few	TRBV5-1	CASSVVRETQYF	TGCGCCAGCAGCGTCGTACGGGAGACCCAGTACTTC
TRBD1	TRBJ1-4	few	TRBV15	CATSRGQGDNEKLFF	TGTGCCACCAGCAGAGGGCAGGGGGATAATGAAAAACTGTTTTTT
TRBD2	TRBJ2-1	few	TRBV7-2	CASSLLAGDAGNEQFF	TGTGCCAGCAGCTTACTAGCGGGAGATGCAGGGAATGAGCAGTTCTTC
TRBD2	TRBJ2-1	few	TRBV20-1	CSATRASGSIEQFF	TGCAGTGCTACCCGGGCTAGCGGGAGTATTGAGCAGTTCTTC
.	TRBJ2-1	.	TRBV20-1	CSAMPGLGYEQFF	TGCAGTGCTATGCCGGGACTCGGCTATGAGCAGTTCTTC
.	TRBJ2-7	few	TRBV5-1	CASTSGPLGSYEQYF	TGCGCCAGCACCTCGGGCCCCTTGGGGTCCTACGAGCAGTACTTC
.	TRBJ2-7	.	TRBV12-3/TRBV12-4	CASSLIAGSEQYF	TGTGCCAGCAGTTTAATCGCGGGCTCCGAGCAGTACTTC
TRBD1	TRBJ1-2	few	TRBV7-2	CASSWTGLGYTF	TGTGCCAGCAGCTGGACAGGACTCGGCTACACCTTC
TRBD1	TRBJ2-1	.	TRBV20-1	CSATLDRAKEQFF	TGCAGTGCTACCCTGGACAGGGCAAAGGAGCAGTTCTTC
.	TRBJ2-1	.	TRBV20-1	CSASGWGANEQFF	TGCAGTGCTAGTGGGTGGGGAGCCAATGAGCAGTTCTTC
TRBD2	TRBJ2-1	few	TRBV6-2/TRBV6-3	CASSSFSGSWNEQFF	TGTGCCAGCAGTTCCTTTAGCGGGAGCTGGAATGAGCAGTTCTTC
TRBD2	TRBJ2-1	.	TRBV19	CASSIAAGGTYNEQFF	TGTGCCAGTAGTATAGCAGCGGGAGGTACCTACAATGAGCAGTTCTTC
.	TRBJ2-3	once	TRBV6-6	CASSKGPDTQYF	TGTGCCAGCAGTAAGGGGCCAGATACGCAGTATTTT
TRBD1	TRBJ1-5	.	TRBV20-1	CSATTGDQPQHF	TGCAGTGCTACGACAGGGGATCAGCCCCAGCATTTT
.	TRBJ2-1	few	TRBV20-1	CSAPTRGEQFF	TGCAGTGCCCCCACGAGAGGTGAGCAGTTCTTC
.	TRBJ2-3	.	TRBV24-1	CATSDFKASLSTDTQYF	TGTGCCACCAGTGATTTTAAGGCTAGCCTTAGCACAGATACGCAGTATTTT
.	TRBJ1-5	.	TRBV6-1	CASSETAGVVNQPQHF	TGTGCCAGCAGTGAAACGGCAGGGGTTGTCAATCAGCCCCAGCATTTT
TRBD2	TRBJ2-7	many	TRBV27	CASSPGLAGGEQYF	TGTGCCAGCAGTCCCGGACTAGCGGGAGGAGAGCAGTACTTC